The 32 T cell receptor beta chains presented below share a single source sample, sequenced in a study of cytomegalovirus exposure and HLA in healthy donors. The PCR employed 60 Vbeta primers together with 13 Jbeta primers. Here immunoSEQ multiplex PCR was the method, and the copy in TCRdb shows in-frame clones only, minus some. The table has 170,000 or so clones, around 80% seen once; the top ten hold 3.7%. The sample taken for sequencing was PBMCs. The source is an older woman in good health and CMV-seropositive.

The CDR3 nucleotides read TGTGCCAGCAGCTCGACTAGCGGAGAGACCCAGTACTTC. This gives the protein CASSSTSGETQYF. This sequence joins TRBV2 and TRBJ2-5, with TRBD2 matching 9 bases. Germline V gene sequence: CDR1 SNHLY, CDR2 FYNNEI. Trimming at V came to 6 bases and at J to 4 bases, leaving 3 bases not matched to a gene. CDR3 size: 13 residues.

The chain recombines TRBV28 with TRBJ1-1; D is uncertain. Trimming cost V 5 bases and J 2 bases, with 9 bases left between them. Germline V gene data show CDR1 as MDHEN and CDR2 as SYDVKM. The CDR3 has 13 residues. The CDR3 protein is CASSNDGNTEAFF. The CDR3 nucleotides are TGTGCCAGCAGTAATGATGGCAACACTGAAGCTTTCTTT.

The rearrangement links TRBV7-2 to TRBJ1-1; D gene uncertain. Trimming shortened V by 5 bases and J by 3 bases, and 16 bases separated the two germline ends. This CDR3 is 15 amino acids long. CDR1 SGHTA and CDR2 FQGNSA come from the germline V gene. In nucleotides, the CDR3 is TGTGCCAGCAGCACCCGTCGGGGAAGGGACACTGAAGCTTTCTTT. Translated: CASSTRRGRDTEAFF.

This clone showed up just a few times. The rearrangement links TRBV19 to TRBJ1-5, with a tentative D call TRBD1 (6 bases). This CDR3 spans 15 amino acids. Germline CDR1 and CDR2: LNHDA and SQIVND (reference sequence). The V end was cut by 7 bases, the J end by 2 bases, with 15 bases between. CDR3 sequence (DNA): TGTGCCAGTACCCCGCTGACAGGTCGCAATCAGCCCCAGCATTTT. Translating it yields CASTPLTGRNQPQHF.

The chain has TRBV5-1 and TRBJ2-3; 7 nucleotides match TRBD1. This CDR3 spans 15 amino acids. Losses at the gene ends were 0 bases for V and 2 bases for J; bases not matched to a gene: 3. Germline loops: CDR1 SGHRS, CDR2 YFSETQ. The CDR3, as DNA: TGCGCCAGCAGCTTGGAGGGGGCTAACACAGATACGCAGTATTTT. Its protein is CASSLEGANTDTQYF.

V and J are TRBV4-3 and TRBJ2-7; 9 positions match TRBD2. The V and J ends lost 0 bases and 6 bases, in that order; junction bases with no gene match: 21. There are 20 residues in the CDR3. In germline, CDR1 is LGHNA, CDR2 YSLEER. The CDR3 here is CASSQDRNSGGPAGTSEQYF. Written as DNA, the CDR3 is TGCGCCAGCAGCCAAGATAGGAATAGCGGGGGCCCAGCAGGAACCTCCGAGCAGTACTTC.

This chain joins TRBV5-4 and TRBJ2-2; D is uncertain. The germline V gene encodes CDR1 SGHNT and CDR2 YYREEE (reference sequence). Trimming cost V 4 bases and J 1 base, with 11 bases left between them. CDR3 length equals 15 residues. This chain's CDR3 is CASSQVGGNTGELFF. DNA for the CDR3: TGTGCCAGCAGCCAAGTAGGCGGGAACACCGGGGAGCTGTTTTTT.

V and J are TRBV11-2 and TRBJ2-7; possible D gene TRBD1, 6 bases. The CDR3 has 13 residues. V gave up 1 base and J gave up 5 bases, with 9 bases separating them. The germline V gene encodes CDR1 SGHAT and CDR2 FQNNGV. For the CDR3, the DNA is TGTGCCAGCAGCTTAGCGGGACAAAACGAGCAGTACTTC. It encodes CASSLAGQNEQYF.

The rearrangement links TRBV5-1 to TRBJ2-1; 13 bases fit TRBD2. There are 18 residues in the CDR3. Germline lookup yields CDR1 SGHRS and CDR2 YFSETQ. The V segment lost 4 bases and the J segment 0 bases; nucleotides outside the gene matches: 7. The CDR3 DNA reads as TGCGCCAGCAGCCCCGGACTAGCGGGAGCGGGCTCCTACAATGAGCAGTTCTTC. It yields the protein CASSPGLAGAGSYNEQFF.

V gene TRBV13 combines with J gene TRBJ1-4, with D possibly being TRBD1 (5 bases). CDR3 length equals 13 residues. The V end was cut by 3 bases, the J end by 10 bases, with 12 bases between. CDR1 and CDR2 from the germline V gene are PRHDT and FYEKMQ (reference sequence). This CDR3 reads CASSLGRGGKLFF. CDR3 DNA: TGTGCCAGCAGCTTGGGGCGGGGAGGAAAACTGTTTTTT.

The CDR3 DNA follows: TGTGCCAGCAGCTCCCTTGACAGGGGGACCTACAATGAGCAGTTCTTC. This translates into CASSSLDRGTYNEQFF. The gene calls are TRBV5-6 and TRBJ2-1; TRBD1 matches 9 bases. Per the germline V gene, CDR1 is SGHDT and CDR2 is YYEEEE. The CDR3 contains 16 residues. Germline trimming cut 3 bases from V and 2 bases from J; bases unmatched to any gene: 6.

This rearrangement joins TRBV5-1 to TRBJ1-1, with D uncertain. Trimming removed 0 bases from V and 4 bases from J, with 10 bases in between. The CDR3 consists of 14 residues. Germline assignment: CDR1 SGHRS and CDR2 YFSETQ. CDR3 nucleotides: TGCGCCAGCAGCTTGGGGGCAGACACCACTGAAGCTTTCTTT. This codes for CASSLGADTTEAFF.

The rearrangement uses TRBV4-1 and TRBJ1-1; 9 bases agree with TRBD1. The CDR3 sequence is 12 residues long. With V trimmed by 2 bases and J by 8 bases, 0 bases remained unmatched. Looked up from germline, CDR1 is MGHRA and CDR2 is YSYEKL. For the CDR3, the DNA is TGCGCCAGCAGCCAAACAGGGGGCGAAGCTTTCTTT. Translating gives CASSQTGGEAFF.

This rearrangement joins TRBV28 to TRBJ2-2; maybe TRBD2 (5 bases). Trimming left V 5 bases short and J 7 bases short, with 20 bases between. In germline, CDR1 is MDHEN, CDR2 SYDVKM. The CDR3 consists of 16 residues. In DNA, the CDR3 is TGTGCCAGCAGTCCCTTCCTTCGAGGGCGAGGCGGGGAGCTGTTTTTT. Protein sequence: CASSPFLRGRGGELFF.

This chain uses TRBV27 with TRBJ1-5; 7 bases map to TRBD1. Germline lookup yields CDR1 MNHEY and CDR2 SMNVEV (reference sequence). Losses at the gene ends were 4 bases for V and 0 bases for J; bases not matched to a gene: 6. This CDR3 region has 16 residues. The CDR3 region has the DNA TGTGCCAGCAGTTCTACAGGGGTTAATAGCAATCAGCCCCAGCATTTT. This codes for CASSSTGVNSNQPQHF.

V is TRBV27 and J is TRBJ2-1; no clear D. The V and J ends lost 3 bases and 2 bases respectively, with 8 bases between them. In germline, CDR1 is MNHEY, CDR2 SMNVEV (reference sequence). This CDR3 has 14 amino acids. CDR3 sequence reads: CASSLLSPYNEQFF. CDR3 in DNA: TGTGCCAGCAGTTTGCTCAGTCCCTACAATGAGCAGTTCTTC.

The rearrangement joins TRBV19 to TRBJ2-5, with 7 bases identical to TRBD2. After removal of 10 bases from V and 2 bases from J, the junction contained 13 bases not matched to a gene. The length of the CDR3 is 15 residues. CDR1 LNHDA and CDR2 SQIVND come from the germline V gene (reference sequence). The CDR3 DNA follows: TGTGCCACGCAACCCCTGAGCGGGGCTCAAGAGACCCAGTACTTC. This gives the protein CATQPLSGAQETQYF.

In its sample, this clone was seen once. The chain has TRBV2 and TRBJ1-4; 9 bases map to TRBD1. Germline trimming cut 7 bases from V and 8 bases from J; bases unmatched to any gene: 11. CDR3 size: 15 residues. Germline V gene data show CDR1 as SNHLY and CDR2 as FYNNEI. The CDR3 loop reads CASKRGGQGPEKLFF. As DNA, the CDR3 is TGTGCCAGCAAGAGAGGGGGACAGGGTCCCGAAAAACTGTTTTTT.

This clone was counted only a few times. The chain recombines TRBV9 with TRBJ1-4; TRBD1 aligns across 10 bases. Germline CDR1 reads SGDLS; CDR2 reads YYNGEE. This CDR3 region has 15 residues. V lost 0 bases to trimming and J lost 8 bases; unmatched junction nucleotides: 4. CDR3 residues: CASSVEGQGLEKLFF. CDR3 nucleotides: TGTGCCAGCAGCGTAGAGGGACAGGGGTTGGAAAAACTGTTTTTT.

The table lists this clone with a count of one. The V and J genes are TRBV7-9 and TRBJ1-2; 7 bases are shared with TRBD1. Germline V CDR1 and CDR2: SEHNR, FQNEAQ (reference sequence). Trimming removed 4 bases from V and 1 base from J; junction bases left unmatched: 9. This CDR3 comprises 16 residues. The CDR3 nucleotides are TGTGCCAGCAGCTCCGACAGGGCCAAAATTAACTATGGCTACACCTTC. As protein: CASSSDRAKINYGYTF.

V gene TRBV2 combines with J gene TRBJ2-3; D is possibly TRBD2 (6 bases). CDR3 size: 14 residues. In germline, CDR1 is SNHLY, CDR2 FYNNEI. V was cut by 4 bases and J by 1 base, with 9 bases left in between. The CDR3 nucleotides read TGTGCCAGCAGTGTTGAGCGGGGCACAGATACGCAGTATTTT. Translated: CASSVERGTDTQYF.

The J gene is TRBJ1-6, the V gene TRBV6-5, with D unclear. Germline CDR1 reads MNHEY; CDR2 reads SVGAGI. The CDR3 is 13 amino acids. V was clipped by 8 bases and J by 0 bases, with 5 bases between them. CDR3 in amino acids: CASGSSYNSPLHF. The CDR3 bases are TGTGCCAGCGGTAGCTCCTATAATTCACCCCTCCACTTT.

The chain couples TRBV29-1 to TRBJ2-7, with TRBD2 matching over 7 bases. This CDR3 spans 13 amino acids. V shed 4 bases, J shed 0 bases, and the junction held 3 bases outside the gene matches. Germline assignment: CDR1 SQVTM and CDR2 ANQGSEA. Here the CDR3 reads CSVGEGLSYEQYF. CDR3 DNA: TGCAGCGTTGGGGAGGGCCTCTCCTACGAGCAGTACTTC.

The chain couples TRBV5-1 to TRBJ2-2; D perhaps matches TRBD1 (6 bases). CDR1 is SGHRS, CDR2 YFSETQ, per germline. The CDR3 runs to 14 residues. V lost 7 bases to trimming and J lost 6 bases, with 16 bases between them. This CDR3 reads CASSRGDSAGELFF. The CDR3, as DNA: TGCGCCAGCTCCAGGGGAGATTCGGCCGGGGAGCTGTTTTTT.

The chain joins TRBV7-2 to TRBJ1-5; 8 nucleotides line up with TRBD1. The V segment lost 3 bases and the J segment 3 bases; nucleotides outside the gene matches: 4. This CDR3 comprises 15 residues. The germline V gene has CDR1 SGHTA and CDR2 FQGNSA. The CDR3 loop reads CASSLTGDLNQPQHF. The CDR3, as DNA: TGTGCCAGCAGCTTGACAGGGGACCTCAATCAGCCCCAGCATTTT.

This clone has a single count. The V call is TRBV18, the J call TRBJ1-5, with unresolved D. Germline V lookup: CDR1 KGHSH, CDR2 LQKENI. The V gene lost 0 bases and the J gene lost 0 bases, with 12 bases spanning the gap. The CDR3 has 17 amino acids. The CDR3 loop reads CASSPPNWAGSNQPQHF. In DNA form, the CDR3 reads TGTGCCAGCTCACCACCAAACTGGGCTGGTAGCAATCAGCCCCAGCATTTT. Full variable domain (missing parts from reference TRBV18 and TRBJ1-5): NAGVMQNPRHLVRRRGQEARLRCSPMKGHSHVYWYRQLPEEGLKFMVYLQKENIIDESGMPKERFSAEFPKEGPSILRIQQVVRGDSAAYFCASSPPNWAGSNQPQHFGDGTRLSIL.

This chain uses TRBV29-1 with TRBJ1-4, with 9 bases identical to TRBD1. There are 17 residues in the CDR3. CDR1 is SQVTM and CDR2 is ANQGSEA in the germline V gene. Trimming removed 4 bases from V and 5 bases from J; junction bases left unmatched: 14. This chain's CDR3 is CSVVVVKEGQGNEKLFF. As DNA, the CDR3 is TGCAGCGTTGTTGTTGTGAAAGAGGGACAGGGAAATGAAAAACTGTTTTTT.

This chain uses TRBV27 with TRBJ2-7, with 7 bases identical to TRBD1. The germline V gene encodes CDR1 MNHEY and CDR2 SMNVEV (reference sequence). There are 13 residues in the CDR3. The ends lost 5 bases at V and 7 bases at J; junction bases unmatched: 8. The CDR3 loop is CASSARQGWEQYF. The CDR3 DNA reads TGTGCCAGCAGTGCCAGACAGGGATGGGAGCAGTACTTC.

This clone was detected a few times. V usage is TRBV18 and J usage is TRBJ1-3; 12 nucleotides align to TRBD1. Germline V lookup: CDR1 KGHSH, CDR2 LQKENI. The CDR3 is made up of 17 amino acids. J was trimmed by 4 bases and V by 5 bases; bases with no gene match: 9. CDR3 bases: TGTGCCAGCTCAACCCCGGGACAGGGGGCAAGAGGAAACACCATATATTTT. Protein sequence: CASSTPGQGARGNTIYF.

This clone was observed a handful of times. The CDR3 region has the DNA TGTGCCAGCTCACCCTCCAGGGGGTATGAAAAACTGTTTTTT. Translating gives CASSPSRGYEKLFF. This chain links TRBV18 with TRBJ1-4; 7 nucleotides match TRBD1. The CDR3 sequence is 14 residues long. The trim removed 3 bases at V and 6 bases at J, leaving 4 bases unmatched. The germline V gene has CDR1 KGHSH and CDR2 LQKENI.

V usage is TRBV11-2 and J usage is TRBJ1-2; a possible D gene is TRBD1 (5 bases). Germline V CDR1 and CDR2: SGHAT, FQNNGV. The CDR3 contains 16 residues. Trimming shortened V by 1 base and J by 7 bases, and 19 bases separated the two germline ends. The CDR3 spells CASSLAISGAGVGYTF. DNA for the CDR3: TGTGCCAGCAGCTTAGCGATTTCGGGTGCGGGGGTTGGCTACACCTTC.

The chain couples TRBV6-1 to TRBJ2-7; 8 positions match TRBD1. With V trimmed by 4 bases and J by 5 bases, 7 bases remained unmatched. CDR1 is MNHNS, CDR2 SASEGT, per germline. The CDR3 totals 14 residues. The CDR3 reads CASSGRQGPDEQYF. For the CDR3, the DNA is TGTGCCAGCAGTGGTCGACAGGGGCCGGACGAGCAGTACTTC.